This entry features one T cell receptor beta chain sequence. Original handling: Amplification of reference gene primers provided the estimated nucleated cell counts. Repertoires were generated with immunoSEQ multiplex PCR, while TCRdb's copy carries only in-frame clones and drops some. V and J calls and clone size follow that table, whereas D and trimming were derived from the DNA. The sample contains around 240,000 clones, about 85% of which appear only once. Germline V gives CDR1 KGHSH, CDR2 LQKENI. The CDR3 length is 16 residues. The V gene lost 3 bases and the J gene lost 1 base, with 15 bases spanning the gap. The data originate from a study of blood T cell repertoires in COVID-19. Across the study: Acute and convalescent COVID-19 samples came from the United States, Italy and Spain. Sample material is recorded as cDNA or gDNA derived from T cells, B-cell-depleted T cells, or PBMCs.

The sample comprised peripheral blood. The clonotype was recovered from a man between 40 and 49 years old with acute or convalescent COVID-19. The chain has TRBV18 and TRBJ1-1; D ambiguous. This CDR3 is CASSPHIDITNTEAFF. The CDR3 coding sequence is TGTGCCAGCTCACCTCATATCGACATCACGAACACTGAAGCTTTCTTT.